This passage covers 32 T cell receptor beta chains from one sample sequenced in a study of blood T cell repertoires in COVID-19. The protocol was immunoSEQ multiplex PCR, while the TCRdb copy is restricted to in-frame clones and leaves out a portion. Seen here are 150,000 or so clones, about 83% observed once, and the top ten hold more than 4.5%. The specimen sequenced was PBMCs or T cells enriched from blood (not recorded which). These receptor sequences come from a woman in her fifties or sixties who had been exposed to COVID-19.

The chain couples TRBV9 to TRBJ1-6; 9 bases fit TRBD1. The V gene end was trimmed by 3 bases and the J gene end by 9 bases; junction bases not matched to a gene: 10. The CDR3 has 16 amino acids. Germline V gives CDR1 SGDLS, CDR2 YYNGEE. The CDR3 bases are TGTGCCAGCAGCGGAGGGACAGGGAGTCGGAGTTCACCCCTCCACTTT. It encodes CASSGGTGSRSSPLHF.

This clone was seen a single time. The gene calls are TRBV19 and TRBJ2-2; D perhaps matches TRBD1 (5 bases). Germline V gene lookup returns CDR1 LNHDA and CDR2 SQIVND (reference sequence). The V and J ends lost 2 bases and 0 bases respectively, with 13 bases between them. The CDR3 has 17 amino acids. The CDR3 nucleotides are TGTGCCAGTAGTATAAGGGGCGGACAAGCGAACACCGGGGAGCTGTTTTTT. Translated, it gives CASSIRGGQANTGELFF.

The V and J genes are TRBV4-2 and TRBJ2-1, with 7 bases lining up with TRBD1. Germline lookup yields CDR1 LGHNA and CDR2 YNFKEQ. V lost 3 bases and J lost 5; bases outside the gene matches: 1. The CDR3 spans 13 residues. The CDR3 DNA is TGTGCCAGCAGCCACGACAGGGACAATGAGCAGTTCTTC. This gives the protein CASSHDRDNEQFF.

V is TRBV5-1 and J is TRBJ1-6; D unclear. The V gene's germline CDR1 is SGHRS and CDR2 YFSETQ. The CDR3 covers 14 residues. Trimming shortened V by 4 bases and J by 7 bases, and 12 bases separated the two germline ends. CDR3 residues: CASSSAGSNSPLHF. The DNA of the CDR3 is TGCGCCAGCAGCAGTGCCGGGTCCAATTCACCCCTCCACTTT.

This chain links TRBV18 with TRBJ1-1; tentatively, D is TRBD1 (5 bases). The V gene lost 4 bases and the J gene lost 3 bases, with 15 bases spanning the gap. The CDR3 extends over 15 amino acids. CDR1 KGHSH and CDR2 LQKENI come from the germline V gene. The CDR3 nucleotides are TGTGCCAGCTCACGCTCGAGGGGAGGTGACACTGAAGCTTTCTTT. It codes for CASSRSRGGDTEAFF.

V is TRBV11-3 and J is TRBJ2-3; a possible D gene is TRBD1 (5 bases). Trimming pared 2 bases from V and 4 bases from J, leaving 7 bases between. Germline V lookup: CDR1 SGHNT, CDR2 YENEEA. This CDR3 is built from 13 residues. The CDR3 DNA is TGTGCCAGCAGCTTACAGGGTTCAGATACGCAGTATTTT. Translation: CASSLQGSDTQYF.

The V gene is TRBV5-5, the J gene TRBJ1-1, with TRBD1 matching 7 bases. This CDR3 contains 15 residues. The germline V gene encodes CDR1 SGHKS and CDR2 YYEKEE (reference sequence). Trimming at V came to 0 bases and at J to 1 base, leaving 3 bases not matched to a gene. DNA of the CDR3: TGTGCCAGCAGCTTGGGGACAGGATGGAACACTGAAGCTTTCTTT. Its translation: CASSLGTGWNTEAFF.

V usage is TRBV15 and J usage is TRBJ1-1, with TRBD1 identical over 7 bases. The CDR3 has 14 amino acids. Looked up from germline, CDR1 is LNHNV and CDR2 is YYDKDF (reference sequence). With 4 bases clipped from V and 6 bases from J, the junction kept 8 bases outside the gene matches. CDR3 DNA: TGTGCCACCAGCATTAAGACAGGGAGTTCTGAAGCTTTCTTT. Its protein is CATSIKTGSSEAFF.

The chain employs TRBV19 and TRBJ1-1; D gene uncertain. Trimming took 5 bases from V and 8 from J, leaving 15 bases between them. Germline V gene sequence: CDR1 LNHDA, CDR2 SQIVND (reference sequence). This CDR3 region has 13 residues. In nucleotides, the CDR3 is TGTGCCAGTAGTGGTAGGAGACGGGAGGAAGCTTTCTTT. This gives the protein CASSGRRREEAFF.

CDR3 nucleotide sequence: TGTGCCAGCAGTGCGACAGGGGTCGGCTACACCTTC. Translation gives CASSATGVGYTF. The gene calls are TRBV27 and TRBJ1-2; TRBD1 aligns across 8 bases. Germline CDR1 MNHEY, CDR2 SMNVEV (reference sequence). The CDR3 sequence is 12 residues long. V shed 5 bases, J shed 8 bases, and the junction held 4 bases outside the gene matches.

The chain joins TRBV29-1 to TRBJ1-6, with a possible D match to TRBD1 (5 bases). Per germline, CDR1 SQVTM and CDR2 ANQGSEA. The CDR3 loop spans 15 amino acids. Trimming pared 6 bases from V and 1 base from J, leaving 13 bases between. DNA for the CDR3: TGCAGCGTGCCCTCGGGGGAGTCCTATAATTCACCCCTCCACTTT. Its protein product is CSVPSGESYNSPLHF.

Concerning this clone: One end of the junction is discordant with germline, which a read error may explain. The J gene is TRBJ1-3, the V gene TRBV4-3, with a tentative D call TRBD1 (6 bases). CDR3 length: 14 residues. CDR1 is LGHNA, CDR2 YSLEER, per germline. The CDR3 bases are TGCGCCAGCAGCCAAGACAGGGGTGGAAACTCCATATATTTT. It is translated as CASSQDRGGNSIYF.

The rearrangement links TRBV6-2 or TRBV6-3 to TRBJ2-2; possibly TRBD2 for D (5 bases). The CDR3 has 16 amino acids. V lost 0 bases and J 2 bases, leaving 10 bases between the germline ends. The germline V gene has CDR1 MNHEY and CDR2 SVGEGT. The CDR3 DNA follows: TGTGCCAGCAGTTACTCAGGGCCGGGAAACACCGGGGAGCTGTTTTTT. Residues: CASSYSGPGNTGELFF.

This chain connects TRBV6-5 to TRBJ1-2; the D gene is possibly TRBD1 (5 bases). The CDR3 is 13 residues long. Germline V gene data show CDR1 as MNHEY and CDR2 as SVGAGI. The V and J ends lost 6 bases and 10 bases respectively, with 18 bases between them. CDR3 bases: TGTGCCAGCAGCCAAGGCTGGGCAGGGCTCTACACCTTC. Protein sequence: CASSQGWAGLYTF.

The V call is TRBV11-3, the J call TRBJ2-2; 11 positions agree with TRBD2. The CDR3 sequence is 16 residues long. Per the germline V gene, CDR1 is SGHNT and CDR2 is YENEEA. The junction had 8 bases not matched to a gene; V was cut back by 5 bases and J by 6 bases. CDR3 sequence reads: CASSPTLAGGPGELFF. CDR3 in DNA: TGTGCCAGCAGCCCTACCCTAGCGGGGGGCCCCGGGGAGCTGTTTTTT.

The chain joins TRBV7-2 to TRBJ2-1; tentative D call: TRBD2 (6 bases). Trimming shortened V by 3 bases and J by 8 bases, and 17 bases separated the two germline ends. The CDR3 has 15 residues. CDR1 and CDR2 (germline): SGHTA, FQGNSA. The CDR3 here is CASSFRLGSGDEQFF. In DNA form, the CDR3 reads TGTGCCAGCAGCTTTAGACTAGGTTCTGGAGATGAGCAGTTCTTC.

The rearrangement links TRBV28 to TRBJ1-4; no clear D gene. Germline V gives CDR1 MDHEN, CDR2 SYDVKM. The CDR3 has 14 residues. Trimming took 1 base from V and 10 from J, leaving 13 bases between them. CDR3: CASSLSVELIKLFF. Written as DNA, the CDR3 is TGTGCCAGCAGTTTATCGGTGGAGCTGATAAAACTGTTTTTT. The full variable domain, in which reference TRBV28 and TRBJ1-4 provide the parts outside the CDR3, is DVKVTQSSRYLVKRTGEKVFLECVQDMDHENMFWYRQDPGLGLRLIYFSYDVKMKEKGDIPEGYSVSREKKERFSLILESASTNQTSMYLCASSLSVELIKLFFGSGTQLSVL.

This chain links TRBV19 with TRBJ1-3, with 10 bases identical to TRBD1. Trimming at V came to 4 bases and at J to 5 bases, leaving 5 bases not matched to a gene. Germline-derived CDR1 and CDR2 are LNHDA and SQIVND (reference sequence). The length of the CDR3 is 15 residues. CDR3 DNA: TGTGCCAGTAGTAGCCGGGGACAGGGGCGAAACACCATATATTTT. Encoded protein: CASSSRGQGRNTIYF.

The sample holds a few counts of this clone. The rearrangement uses TRBV5-4 and TRBJ2-1; 13 bases are shared with TRBD2. The CDR3 extends over 18 amino acids. V was pared by 0 bases and J by 3 bases, with 6 bases of the junction left unmatched. Germline V gene sequence: CDR1 SGHNT, CDR2 YYREEE (reference sequence). The CDR3 region is CASSLARTSGSYYNEQFF. As DNA, the CDR3 is TGTGCCAGCAGCTTGGCCCGGACTAGCGGGAGCTACTACAATGAGCAGTTCTTC.

The chain carries TRBV7-8 and TRBJ2-1, with unresolved D. The CDR3 spans 12 residues. Per germline, CDR1 SGHVS and CDR2 FQNEAQ. V lost 6 bases and J lost 8, with 11 bases in between. The CDR3 DNA sequence: TGTGCCAGCAGGCTGCTCGTAGATGAGCAGTTCTTC. It translates to CASRLLVDEQFF.

The table lists this clone with a count of one. V and J are TRBV11-2 and TRBJ2-3, with 12 bases matching TRBD2. The CDR3 is 15 amino acids. V gave up 4 bases and J gave up 5 bases; unmatched junction bases: 4. CDR1 is SGHAT, CDR2 FQNNGV, per germline. This CDR3 reads CASSSSGGAGDTQYF. In DNA form, the CDR3 reads TGTGCCAGCAGCTCTAGCGGGGGGGCCGGAGATACGCAGTATTTT.

The chain recombines TRBV28 with TRBJ2-1; TRBD2 matches 7 bases. Trimming at V came to 6 bases and at J to 2 bases, leaving 7 bases not matched to a gene. In germline, CDR1 is MDHEN, CDR2 SYDVKM. CDR3 length: 15 amino acids. The CDR3 sequence: CASREPSGAYNEQFF. The CDR3, as DNA: TGTGCCAGCAGGGAACCTAGCGGCGCCTACAATGAGCAGTTCTTC.

The chain recombines TRBV9 with TRBJ1-1; a possible D gene is TRBD1 (6 bases). Germline V gene sequence: CDR1 SGDLS, CDR2 YYNGEE. The CDR3 sequence is 13 residues long. Trimming removed 0 bases at V and 8 bases at J, with 11 bases between. DNA for the CDR3: TGTGCCAGCAGCGTAGTCCAGGGGAGCGAAGCTTTCTTT. Amino acids: CASSVVQGSEAFF. The full variable domain, in which reference TRBV9 and TRBJ1-1 provide the parts outside the CDR3, is DSGVTQTPKHLITATGQRVTLRCSPRSGDLSVYWYQQSLDQGLQFLIQYYNGEERAKGNILERFSAQQFPDLHSELNLSSLELGDSALYFCASSVVQGSEAFFGQGTRLTVV.

In its sample, this clone was seen a few times. The CDR3, as DNA: TGTGCCAGCAGCTTAAATGGACAGGGCCATGGCTACACCTTC. Protein product: CASSLNGQGHGYTF. The rearrangement joins TRBV11-1 to TRBJ1-2; the match to TRBD1 covers 8 bases. Germline V gene lookup returns CDR1 SGHAT and CDR2 FQDESV (reference sequence). The V gene end was trimmed by 2 bases and the J gene end by 6 bases; junction bases not matched to a gene: 5. CDR3 length: 14 residues.

This sequence joins TRBV19 and TRBJ1-1; possible D gene TRBD1, 6 bases. Per the germline V gene, CDR1 is LNHDA and CDR2 is SQIVND (reference sequence). The CDR3 length is 16 residues. The V end was cut by 5 bases, the J end by 0 bases, with 16 bases between. DNA of the CDR3: TGTGCCAGTAGTCCCCGGGGGGCTATGATGAACACTGAAGCTTTCTTT. This translates into CASSPRGAMMNTEAFF.

This chain links TRBV7-2 with TRBJ2-7; 7 bases fit TRBD1. V dropped 1 base and J dropped 6; count of bases not matched to a gene: 9. This CDR3 has 15 residues. Germline lookup yields CDR1 SGHTA and CDR2 FQGNSA. The CDR3 sequence is CASSLEGGRGTEQYF. CDR3 nucleotide sequence: TGTGCCAGCAGCTTAGAAGGGGGCAGGGGGACCGAGCAGTACTTC.

The rearrangement links TRBV19 to TRBJ1-4, with TRBD1 matching 10 bases. From germline, CDR1 is LNHDA and CDR2 SQIVND (reference sequence). V lost 2 bases and J lost 5; bases outside the gene matches: 2. The CDR3 contains 15 residues. CDR3 loop: CASSISGQGNEKLFF. Written as DNA, the CDR3 is TGTGCCAGTAGTATATCGGGACAGGGGAATGAAAAACTGTTTTTT.

Concerning this clone itself: Different DNA sequences within this sample yield the same CDR3. The chain uses TRBV12-3 or TRBV12-4 and TRBJ2-5; D unclear. V shed 3 bases and J shed 4 bases, with 3 bases lying between them. The CDR3 has 11 residues. In DNA form, the CDR3 reads TGTGCCAGCAGTTTCGGAGAGACCCAGTACTTC. It yields the protein CASSFGETQYF.

This clone has just one count. The chain combines TRBV2 with TRBJ2-3, with D perhaps TRBD2 (6 bases). Deletions cut 6 bases from V and 6 bases from J, with 10 bases between. Germline-derived CDR1 and CDR2 are SNHLY and FYNNEI. The CDR3 covers 12 residues. The CDR3 region has the DNA TGTGCCAGCAGGACCGCGGGGGATACGCAGTATTTT. It specifies CASRTAGDTQYF.

V and J are TRBV10-1 and TRBJ2-1; 7 bases align to TRBD1. Germline CDR1 reads WNHNN; CDR2 reads SYGVQD (reference sequence). J was trimmed by 5 bases and V by 5 bases; bases with no gene match: 3. The CDR3 runs 13 residues. CDR3 residues: CASSTGVNNEQFF. Written as DNA, the CDR3 is TGCGCCAGCAGTACAGGGGTTAACAATGAGCAGTTCTTC.

This chain uses TRBV28 with TRBJ1-1; 9 bases are shared with TRBD1. The CDR3 has 15 residues. The trim removed 2 bases at V and 4 bases at J, leaving 5 bases unmatched. Germline values: CDR1 MDHEN, CDR2 SYDVKM. The CDR3 reads CASSLTQGARTEAFF. As DNA, the CDR3 is TGTGCCAGCAGTTTAACACAGGGGGCGCGCACTGAAGCTTTCTTT.

This chain uses TRBV29-1 with TRBJ2-1, with D tentatively TRBD2 (5 bases). This CDR3 has 14 residues. Germline loops: CDR1 SQVTM, CDR2 ANQGSEA. With 6 bases removed from V and 6 bases from J, the gap between germline ends came to 18 bases. DNA for the CDR3: TGCAGCGTAGATAAAAGCGGTTTAGCCAATGAGCAGTTCTTC. Amino acids: CSVDKSGLANEQFF.